The rows below give T cell receptor beta chains drawn from one sample of a study of immune evolution from preneoplasia to lung adenocarcinoma. Some clones are missing from TCRdb's copy, which holds only in-frame ones; the method was immunoSEQ multiplex PCR. The sample includes several thousand clones, roughly 80% of them seen just once. Sequences were obtained from FFPE adjacent normal lung tissue. The origin of the receptors is an older donor with lung adenocarcinoma. Both conserved end residues are part of each CDR3. The order of the fields is CDR3 length, D gene, V gene, J gene, clone size, CDR3 DNA, CDR3 protein. A D gene is named only where the DNA matches it firmly. Where a row states a size, it is once, few, many or the class of an expanded clone; other rows omit it.

cdr3_length: 15
d_call: .
v_call: TRBV10-1
j_call: TRBJ2-3
clone_size: .
cdr3_nt: TGCGCCAGCAGTGAGACAACAGGTAGCACAGATACGCAGTATTTT
cdr3_aa: CASSETTGSTDTQYF

cdr3_length: 16
d_call: TRBD1
v_call: TRBV2
j_call: TRBJ1-5
clone_size: .
cdr3_nt: TGTGCCAGCAGGCTGGGACAGGGATATAGCAATCAGCCCCAGCATTTT
cdr3_aa: CASRLGQGYSNQPQHF

cdr3_length: 13
d_call: TRBD1
v_call: TRBV18
j_call: TRBJ1-4
clone_size: .
cdr3_nt: TGTGCCAGCTCACCGGGACAGGGTGAAAAACTGTTTTTT
cdr3_aa: CASSPGQGEKLFF

cdr3_length: 15
d_call: .
v_call: TRBV19
j_call: TRBJ2-7
clone_size: .
cdr3_nt: TGTGCCAGTAGTATCTCAGGGACACGGCCCTACGAGCAGTACTTC
cdr3_aa: CASSISGTRPYEQYF

cdr3_length: 15
d_call: .
v_call: TRBV14
j_call: TRBJ2-1
clone_size: .
cdr3_nt: TGTGCCAGCAGCCAAGGTAATTGGGACTACAATGAGCAGTTCTTC
cdr3_aa: CASSQGNWDYNEQFF

cdr3_length: 12
d_call: .
v_call: TRBV6-9
j_call: TRBJ2-7
clone_size: .
cdr3_nt: TGTGCCAGCAGTTATTTACCAAGGGAGCAGTACTTC
cdr3_aa: CASSYLPREQYF

cdr3_length: 16
d_call: TRBD1
v_call: TRBV9
j_call: TRBJ1-4
clone_size: .
cdr3_nt: TGTGCCAGCAGCCCCCAGACAGGGGAAACTAATGAAAAACTGTTTTTT
cdr3_aa: CASSPQTGETNEKLFF

cdr3_length: 11
d_call: .
v_call: TRBV20-1
j_call: TRBJ2-7
clone_size: .
cdr3_nt: TGCAGTGCTAGAGGGTTCTACGAGCAGTACTTC
cdr3_aa: CSARGFYEQYF

cdr3_length: 15
d_call: .
v_call: TRBV2
j_call: TRBJ2-7
clone_size: few
cdr3_nt: TGTGCCAGCAGTGGGATGGGGGCCCCCCTAATGGAGCAGTACTTC
cdr3_aa: CASSGMGAPLMEQYF

cdr3_length: 12
d_call: .
v_call: TRBV10-1
j_call: TRBJ2-7
clone_size: .
cdr3_nt: TGCGCCAGCTCCCCCATCTCCTACGAGCAGTACTTC
cdr3_aa: CASSPISYEQYF

cdr3_length: 14
d_call: .
v_call: TRBV5-1
j_call: TRBJ2-7
clone_size: .
cdr3_nt: TGCGCCAGCAGCTTGGACTCCCCCGCCTACGAGCAGTACTTC
cdr3_aa: CASSLDSPAYEQYF

cdr3_length: 15
d_call: .
v_call: TRBV27
j_call: TRBJ2-7
clone_size: few
cdr3_nt: TGTGCCAGCCGGTCTTTAACGGGAGCCCTCTACGAGCAGTACTTC
cdr3_aa: CASRSLTGALYEQYF

cdr3_length: 14
d_call: .
v_call: TRBV11-2
j_call: TRBJ2-7
clone_size: once
cdr3_nt: TGTGCCAGCAGCTTATACAGACCCTTCTACGAGCAGTACTTC
cdr3_aa: CASSLYRPFYEQYF

cdr3_length: 14
d_call: TRBD2
v_call: TRBV10-2
j_call: TRBJ2-1
clone_size: .
cdr3_nt: TGCGCCACCTGGGGGAGCGGGAGTAACAATGAGCAGTTCTTC
cdr3_aa: CATWGSGSNNEQFF

cdr3_length: 14
d_call: TRBD2
v_call: TRBV7-2
j_call: TRBJ2-3
clone_size: .
cdr3_nt: TGTGCCAGCAGCTCCCAGCGGGGGACAGATACGCAGTATTTT
cdr3_aa: CASSSQRGTDTQYF

cdr3_length: 15
d_call: .
v_call: TRBV6-5
j_call: TRBJ2-1
clone_size: large
cdr3_nt: TGTGCCAGCAGACGAGACCGGGACACTAACAATGAGCAGTTCTTC
cdr3_aa: CASRRDRDTNNEQFF